The following is a T cell receptor (beta chain) sequence with its context. At least ten counts were recorded for this clonotype. The specificity of this receptor is unknown. No quality values exist for individual bases; no much larger clone is one base distant. The sample belongs to a study of early T cells in non-severe SARS-CoV-2 infection (dated by TCRdb to the early 2020s). Some background on the complete study: TCR sequencing used bulk RNA from unsorted whole blood, so alpha and beta chains could not be paired. The research as a whole found: Matching against VDJdb was skewed toward anti-spike CD8 responses, likely underestimated virus-specific expansions, and missed private and CD4 specificities.

Libraries were prepared through 5' RACE. The reads were generated on a NextSeq 500. In the TCR library protocol, unique molecular identifiers were attached to individual cDNA molecules to correct for PCR bias and sequencing error. Sequencing covered both TCR alpha and beta chains, and within each sample the abundances of alpha and beta sequences were tightly co-correlated. The authors' analysis ran thus. Decombinator V4 was used to annotate the V gene, J gene and CDR3 of the TCR sequences. Expanded TCRs were defined as changing significantly between any two time points under a Poisson model with p below 0.0001. TCR abundances were normalised to the total number of TCRs sequenced in each sample and reported as counts per million. TRAV1-2 paired with TRAJ12, TRAJ20 or TRAJ33 defined MAIT TCRs, while TRAV10 paired with TRAJ18 defined iNKT TCRs. VDJdb, accessed 1 November 2021, was searched for CMV, EBV and SARS-CoV-2 annotated TCRs, excluding TCRs annotated for multiple antigens. TCRdb handled the public reads itself, with Q25 trimming in fastp and clone calling in MiXCR, and kept productive beta chains. Each CDR3 protein gets just one entry, which takes the most common genes and DNA from the rows behind it. None of the V and J calls come from the authors' own analysis; TCRdb made them. Across this sample there are about 83,000 distinct CDR3 sequences, with roughly 15% seen only once. 1.4% of the sample goes to the ten largest clones.

The study was a case-control design nested within a healthcare worker cohort in London, UK, with weekly nasopharyngeal swab PCR tests and blood sampling. Between 23 and 31 March 2020, the week of the UK lockdown, healthcare workers were enrolled and then followed up weekly for as long as 16 weeks. There are 14 amino acids in the CDR3, from cysteine to phenylalanine inclusive. Only the CDR3 part of the read is kept: 42 bases, read in frame from the first base. The germline V gene yields SGHTA for CDR1 and FQGNSA for CDR2. The V and J ends are trimmed by 5 bases and 0 bases, leaving 11 bases between them.

The chain is encoded by TRBV7-2 joined to TRBJ2-7; no D segment can be confidently identified. This sequence was found in an adult who was a healthcare worker with PCR-confirmed SARS-CoV-2 infection or an uninfected control (not recorded which). The sequenced sample consisted of whole blood. The CDR3 region: CASSLDRTSYEQYF. The sequence in DNA is TGTGCCAGCAGCCTTGATCGTACCTCCTACGAGCAGTACTTC.